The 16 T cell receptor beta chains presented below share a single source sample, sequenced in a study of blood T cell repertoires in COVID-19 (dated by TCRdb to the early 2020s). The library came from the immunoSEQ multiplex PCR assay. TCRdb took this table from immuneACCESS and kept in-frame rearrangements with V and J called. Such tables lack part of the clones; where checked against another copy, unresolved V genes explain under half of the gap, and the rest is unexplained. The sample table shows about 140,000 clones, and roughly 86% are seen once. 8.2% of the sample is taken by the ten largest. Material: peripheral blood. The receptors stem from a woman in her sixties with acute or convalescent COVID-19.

CDR3 loop: CASSPTENTGELFF. CDR3 nucleotide sequence: TGTGCCAGCTCACCAACAGAAAACACCGGGGAGCTGTTTTTT. The rearrangement joins TRBV18 to TRBJ2-2; no definite D call. The V gene lost 2 bases and the J gene lost 2 bases, with 6 bases spanning the gap. CDR3 length equals 14 residues. The germline V gene has CDR1 KGHSH and CDR2 LQKENI.

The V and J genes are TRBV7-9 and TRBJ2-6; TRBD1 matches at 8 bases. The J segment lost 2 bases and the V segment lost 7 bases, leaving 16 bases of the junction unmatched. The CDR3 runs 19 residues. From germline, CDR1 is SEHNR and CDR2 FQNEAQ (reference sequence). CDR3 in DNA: TGTGCCAGCAACTCCCGACAGGGGCCCAGTCAGACTGGGGCCAACGTCCTGACTTTC. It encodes CASNSRQGPSQTGANVLTF.

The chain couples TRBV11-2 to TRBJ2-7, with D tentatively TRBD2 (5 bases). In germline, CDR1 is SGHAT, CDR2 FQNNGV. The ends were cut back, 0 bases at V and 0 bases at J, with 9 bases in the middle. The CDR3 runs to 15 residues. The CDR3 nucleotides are TGTGCCAGCAGCTTAGATCGGGGAATCTCCTACGAGCAGTACTTC. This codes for CASSLDRGISYEQYF.

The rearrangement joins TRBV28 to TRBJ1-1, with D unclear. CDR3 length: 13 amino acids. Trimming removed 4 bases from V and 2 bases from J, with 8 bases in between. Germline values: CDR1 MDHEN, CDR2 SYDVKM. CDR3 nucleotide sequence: TGTGCCAGCAGTTCAGCGCCAAACACTGAAGCTTTCTTT. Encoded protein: CASSSAPNTEAFF. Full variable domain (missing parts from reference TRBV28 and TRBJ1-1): DVKVTQSSRYLVKRTGEKVFLECVQDMDHENMFWYRQDPGLGLRLIYFSYDVKMKEKGDIPEGYSVSREKKERFSLILESASTNQTSMYLCASSSAPNTEAFFGQGTRLTVV.

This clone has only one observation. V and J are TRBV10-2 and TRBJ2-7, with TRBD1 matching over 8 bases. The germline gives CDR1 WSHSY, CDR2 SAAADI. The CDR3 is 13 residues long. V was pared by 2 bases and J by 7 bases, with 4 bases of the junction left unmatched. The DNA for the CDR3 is TGCGCCAGCAGTGAGGGACAGGGTTTGGAGCAGTACTTC. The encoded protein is CASSEGQGLEQYF.

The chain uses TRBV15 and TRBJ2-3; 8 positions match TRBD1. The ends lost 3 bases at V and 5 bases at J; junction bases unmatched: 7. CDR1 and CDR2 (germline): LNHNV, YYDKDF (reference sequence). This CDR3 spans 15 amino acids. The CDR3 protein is CATSRGTGSVDTQYF. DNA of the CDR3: TGTGCCACCAGCAGGGGGACAGGATCGGTAGATACGCAGTATTTT.

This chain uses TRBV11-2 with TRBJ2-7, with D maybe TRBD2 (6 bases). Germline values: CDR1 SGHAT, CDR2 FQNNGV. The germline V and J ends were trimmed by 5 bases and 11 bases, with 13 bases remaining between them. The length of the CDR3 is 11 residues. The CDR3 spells CASSAGPRKYF. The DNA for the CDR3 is TGTGCCAGCAGCGCGGGGCCTAGAAAGTACTTC. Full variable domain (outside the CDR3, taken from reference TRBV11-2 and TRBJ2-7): EAGVAQSPRYKIIEKRQSVAFWCNPISGHATLYWYQQILGQGPKLLIQFQNNGVVDDSQLPKDRFSAERLKGVDSTLKIQPAKLEDSAVYLCASSAGPRKYFGPGTRLTVT.

The CDR3 is CASKPPGGGNEKLFF. The DNA of the CDR3 is TGTGCCAGCAAACCTCCGGGTGGTGGAAATGAAAAACTGTTTTTT. The rearrangement uses TRBV6-5 and TRBJ1-4; no clear D gene. The CDR3 consists of 15 residues. The V gene's germline CDR1 is MNHEY and CDR2 SVGAGI. Trimming stripped 7 bases from V and 5 bases from J, with 17 bases between.

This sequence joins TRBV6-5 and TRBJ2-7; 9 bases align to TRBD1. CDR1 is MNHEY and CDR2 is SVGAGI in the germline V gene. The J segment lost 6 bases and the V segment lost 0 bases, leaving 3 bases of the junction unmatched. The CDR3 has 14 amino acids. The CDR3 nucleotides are TGTGCCAGCAGTTACTCACAGGGGGCATCCGAGCAGTACTTC. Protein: CASSYSQGASEQYF.

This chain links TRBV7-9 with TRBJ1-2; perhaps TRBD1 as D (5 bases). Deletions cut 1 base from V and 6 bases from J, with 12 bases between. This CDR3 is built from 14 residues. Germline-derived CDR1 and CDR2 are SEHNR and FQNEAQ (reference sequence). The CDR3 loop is CASSLVRERNGYTF. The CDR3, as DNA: TGTGCCAGCAGCTTAGTCAGGGAACGTAATGGCTACACCTTC.

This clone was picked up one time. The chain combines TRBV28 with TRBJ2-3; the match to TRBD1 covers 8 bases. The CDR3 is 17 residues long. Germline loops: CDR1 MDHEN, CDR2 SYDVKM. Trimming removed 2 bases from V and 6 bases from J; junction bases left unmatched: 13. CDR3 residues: CASSLPRQGLGQDTQYF. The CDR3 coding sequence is TGTGCCAGCAGTTTACCCCGACAGGGGTTGGGCCAGGATACGCAGTATTTT.

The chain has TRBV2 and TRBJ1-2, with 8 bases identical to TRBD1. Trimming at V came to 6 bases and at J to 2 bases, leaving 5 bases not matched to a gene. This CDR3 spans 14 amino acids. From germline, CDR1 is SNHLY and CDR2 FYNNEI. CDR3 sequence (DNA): TGTGCCAGCAGAGGAGGACAGGGAAACTATGGCTACACCTTC. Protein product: CASRGGQGNYGYTF.

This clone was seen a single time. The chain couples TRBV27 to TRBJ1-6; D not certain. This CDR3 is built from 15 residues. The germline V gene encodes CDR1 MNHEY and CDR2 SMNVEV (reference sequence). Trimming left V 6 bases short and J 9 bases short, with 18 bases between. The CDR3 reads CASSYRGNGASPLHF. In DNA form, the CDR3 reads TGTGCCAGCAGCTATCGGGGAAACGGAGCTTCACCCCTCCACTTT.

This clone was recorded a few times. The CDR3 loop is CASSLSQGSNQPQHF. CDR3 nucleotide sequence: TGTGCCAGCAGTTTATCACAGGGGTCCAATCAGCCCCAGCATTTT. The chain joins TRBV27 to TRBJ1-5, with 7 bases lining up with TRBD1. The CDR3 is 15 residues long. Germline V gives CDR1 MNHEY, CDR2 SMNVEV (reference sequence). V shed 0 bases and J 3 bases; nucleotides not matched to a gene: 2.

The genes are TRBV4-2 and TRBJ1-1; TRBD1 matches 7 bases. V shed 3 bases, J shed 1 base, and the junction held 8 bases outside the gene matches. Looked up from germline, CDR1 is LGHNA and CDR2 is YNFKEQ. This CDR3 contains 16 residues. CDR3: CASSQGLGTANTEAFF. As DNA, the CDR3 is TGTGCCAGCAGCCAGGGCTTAGGGACAGCGAACACTGAAGCTTTCTTT.

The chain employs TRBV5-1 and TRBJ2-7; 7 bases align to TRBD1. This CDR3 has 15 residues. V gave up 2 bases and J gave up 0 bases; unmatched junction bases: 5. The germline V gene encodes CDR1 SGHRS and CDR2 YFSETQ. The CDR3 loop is CASSLTGAYSYEQYF. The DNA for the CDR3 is TGCGCCAGCAGCTTAACAGGGGCTTACTCCTACGAGCAGTACTTC.